Listed below are T cell receptor beta chains from one sample, sequenced in a study of T cells in Graves' hyperthyroidism and ophthalmopathy. TCRdb reanalysed the multiplex PCR reads using MiXCR and keeps one entry per CDR3 protein. The table has about 840,000 distinct CDR3 sequences, over 35% seen once. The sample comprised blood. These receptors were obtained from a man between 18 and 35 years old with Graves' hyperthyroidism. The CDR3 runs from the conserved cysteine through the conserved F or W. The order of the fields is clone size, D gene, J gene, V gene, CDR3 protein, CDR3 DNA. A D gene is named only where the DNA matches it firmly. Not every row has a clone size; where given, it reads once, few, many or a size class.

>.|.|TRBJ2-7|TRBV19
CASSDRLGAEQYF
TGTGCCAGTAGCGACAGACTAGGTGCCGAGCAGTACTTC
>many|.|TRBJ1-2|TRBV29-1
CSVEQGIGYTF
TGCAGCGTTGAACAGGGGATTGGCTACACCTTC
>.|.|TRBJ1-2|TRBV10-3
CAISDPRHGRNYGYTF
TGTGCCATCAGTGACCCAAGACACGGCAGGAACTATGGCTACACCTTC
>few|.|TRBJ1-3|TRBV9
CASSVDPDSSGNTIYF
TGTGCCAGCAGCGTAGACCCAGATTCCTCTGGAAACACCATATATTTT
>.|.|TRBJ2-2|TRBV7-2
CASSLGATGFTGELFF
TGTGCCAGCAGCTTAGGGGCAACAGGGTTCACCGGGGAGCTGTTTTTT
>many|.|TRBJ1-3|TRBV7-2
CASSPEGSWGYGNTIYF
TGTGCCAGCAGCCCGGAGGGGAGTTGGGGCTATGGAAACACCATATATTTT
>many|.|TRBJ2-7|TRBV15
CATSIAEKTYEQYF
TGTGCCACCAGTATAGCGGAAAAAACCTACGAGCAGTACTTC
>.|.|TRBJ2-6|TRBV6-5
CASTPQGSKANVLTF
TGTGCCAGCACCCCTCAGGGCTCTAAGGCCAACGTCCTGACTTTC
>many|.|TRBJ2-2|TRBV20-1
CSARALGYEELFF
TGCAGTGCTAGAGCCCTGGGCTATGAGGAGCTGTTTTTT
>.|TRBD1|TRBJ1-3|TRBV9
CASSPSTGRGNTIYF
TGTGCCAGCAGCCCCTCGACAGGGCGGGGAAACACCATATATTTT
>.|TRBD1|TRBJ2-5|TRBV4-1
CASSQDQAGQGQETQYF
TGCGCCAGCAGCCAAGACCAGGCGGGACAGGGACAAGAGACCCAGTACTTC
>many|TRBD1|TRBJ1-5|TRBV20-1
CSATGAGQGNQPQHF
TGCAGTGCTACTGGTGCCGGACAGGGGAATCAGCCCCAGCATTTT
>few|TRBD2|TRBJ2-5|TRBV9
CASSVGTNQETQYF
TGTGCCAGCAGCGTCGGGACTAACCAAGAGACCCAGTACTTC
>.|.|TRBJ1-1|TRBV10-3
CAREQGWTEAFF
TGTGCGCGTGAACAGGGATGGACTGAAGCTTTCTTT
>.|.|TRBJ1-2|TRBV29-1
CSVERTYGYTF
TGCAGCGTTGAGCGCACCTATGGCTACACCTTC
>many|TRBD2|TRBJ2-7|TRBV7-2
CASSSRDYAYYEQYF
TGTGCCAGCAGCTCGAGGGACTACGCTTACTACGAGCAGTACTTC
>.|.|TRBJ2-2|TRBV2
CASSEVAPMGELFF
TGTGCCAGCAGTGAAGTGGCCCCCATGGGGGAGCTGTTTTTT
>.|TRBD2|TRBJ2-7|TRBV20-1
CSARDRASGWFEQYF
TGCAGTGCTAGAGATAGGGCTAGCGGTTGGTTCGAGCAGTACTTC
>.|.|TRBJ2-7|TRBV7-6
CASRRTGSGEQYF
TGTGCCAGCAGGAGAACAGGGTCGGGGGAGCAGTACTTC
>few|TRBD2|TRBJ2-7|TRBV9
CASSSTSGSREQYF
TGTGCCAGCAGCTCCACTAGCGGGAGTAGGGAGCAGTACTTC
>many|TRBD1|TRBJ1-5|TRBV7-8
CASSSRTGRNQPQHF
TGTGCCAGCAGCTCTAGGACAGGGCGCAATCAGCCCCAGCATTTT
>many|.|TRBJ2-5|TRBV25-1
CASSERTQYF
TGTGCCAGCAGTGAACGGACCCAGTACTTC
>.|.|TRBJ1-4|TRBV7-9
CASSPQTGNNEKLFF
TGTGCCAGCTCACCGCAGACAGGAAATAATGAAAAACTGTTTTTT
>many|.|TRBJ1-5|TRBV19
CASKVTVQPQHF
TGTGCCAGTAAGGTTACAGTTCAGCCCCAGCATTTT
>.|.|TRBJ1-4|TRBV3-1
CASSPTARGEKLFF
TGTGCCAGCAGCCCAACGGCCAGGGGCGAAAAACTGTTTTTT
>.|TRBD1|TRBJ1-5|TRBV10-2
CATGTGHSNQPQHF
TGCGCCACCGGGACAGGCCATAGCAATCAGCCCCAGCATTTT
>few|.|TRBJ1-6|TRBV15
CATSGQRLSSYNSPLHF
TGTGCCACCAGCGGCCAAAGGCTGAGCTCCTATAATTCACCCCTCCACTTT
>.|TRBD2|TRBJ2-5|TRBV19
CASSIIAASGGGTQYF
TGTGCCAGTAGTATCATCGCGGCTAGCGGGGGAGGGACCCAGTACTTC
>.|TRBD1|TRBJ1-2|TRBV12-3/TRBV12-4
CASSLGTGIEGDYGYTF
TGTGCCAGCAGTTTAGGGACAGGGATTGAGGGTGACTATGGCTACACCTTC
>few|TRBD1|TRBJ1-5|TRBV19
CASKQGSQPQHF
TGTGCCAGTAAACAGGGGAGTCAGCCCCAGCATTTT
>few|.|TRBJ2-5|TRBV7-2
CASSLYTTDREEETQYF
TGTGCCAGCAGCTTATACACGACCGACAGGGAGGAAGAGACCCAGTACTTC
>many|.|TRBJ2-7|TRBV29-1
CSVAGQPTYEQYF
TGCAGCGTTGCTGGACAGCCTACCTACGAGCAGTACTTC
>.|.|TRBJ1-6|TRBV12-3/TRBV12-4
CASSQDIPGRNSPLHF
TGCGCCAGCAGCCAAGATATCCCGGGTCGAAATTCACCCCTCCACTTT
>.|TRBD2|TRBJ2-5|TRBV6-5
CASSRASGSQETQYF
TGTGCCAGCAGTCGCGCTAGCGGGAGCCAGGAGACCCAGTACTTC
>.|.|TRBJ2-2|TRBV11-2
CASRKKLMNTGELFF
TGTGCCAGCAGAAAAAAGCTCATGAACACCGGGGAGCTGTTTTTT
>.|.|TRBJ1-5|TRBV19
CASNPGRAGNQPQHF
TGTGCCAGTAACCCGGGCCGAGCGGGCAATCAGCCCCAGCATTTT
>.|TRBD2|TRBJ2-7|TRBV7-2
CASRAQRGFSYEQYF
TGTGCCAGCAGGGCCCAGCGGGGGTTCTCCTACGAGCAGTACTTC
>few|.|TRBJ1-2|TRBV5-4
CASSLVFRGLNYGYTF
TGTGCCAGCAGCTTGGTTTTTAGGGGACTCAACTATGGCTACACCTTC
>.|.|TRBJ1-3|TRBV25-1
CANSESKDAWTGNTIYF
TGTGCCAACAGTGAATCAAAGGACGCCTGGACTGGAAACACCATATATTTT
>.|TRBD2|TRBJ2-2|TRBV10-3
CASRSGTSNRGAVF
TGTGCCAGCAGGTCCGGGACTAGTAACCGGGGAGCTGTTTTT
>many|.|TRBJ1-1|TRBV7-9
CASSLTVTEAFF
TGTGCCAGCAGCTTAACGGTCACTGAAGCTTTCTTT
>few|TRBD2|TRBJ2-2|TRBV19
CASSWGGDTGELFF
TGTGCCAGTAGTTGGGGGGGAGACACCGGGGAGCTGTTTTTT
>.|TRBD1|TRBJ1-2|TRBV29-1
CSPWTGWDYGYTF
TGCAGTCCTTGGACAGGGTGGGACTATGGCTACACCTTC
>many|TRBD2|TRBJ2-7|TRBV29-1
CSSVVGLAGAREQYF
TGCAGCTCAGTGGTCGGACTAGCGGGAGCCAGGGAGCAGTACTTC
>.|.|TRBJ2-7|TRBV11-2
CASSLRGVVIYEQYF
TGTGCCAGCAGCTTGAGGGGGGTGGTGATCTACGAGCAGTACTTC
>.|.|TRBJ1-2|TRBV4-1
CASSPGRLDYGYTF
TGCGCCAGCAGCCCAGGGAGGTTGGACTATGGCTACACCTTC